This T cell receptor (beta chain) derives from a study of T cell changes during pregnancy in multiple sclerosis. Turning to this clone: At the DNA level, this CDR3 is encoded by other sequences in the same sample as well.

The method was immunoSEQ multiplex PCR; TCRdb's version includes in-frame clones alone and lacks a portion of them. The sample contains approximately 44,000 clones, 89% of which appear only once. The V gene lost 2 bases and the J gene lost 3 bases, with 5 bases spanning the gap. CDR1 is SGHNT and CDR2 is YYREEE in the germline V gene (reference sequence). CDR3 size: 12 residues. The chain employs TRBV5-4 and TRBJ2-5; D not certain. The clonotype was recovered from a female donor with multiple sclerosis, enrolled in a pregnancy study. Sample: CD4+ T cells from peripheral blood mononuclear cells, taken in the first trimester of pregnancy. The CDR3 spells CASSFPKETQYF. CDR3 nucleotides: TGTGCCAGCAGCTTCCCAAAAGAGACCCAGTACTTC.